The TCR beta chain described here comes from a study of cytomegalovirus exposure and HLA in healthy donors. V gave up 6 bases and J gave up 4 bases; unmatched junction bases: 8. The CDR3 spans 15 residues. In germline, CDR1 is MDHEN, CDR2 SYDVKM. Study outcomes and limitations: CMV serostatus alone was available as immune exposure information.

About this clone: Its antigen is unknown.

The PCR used 60 Vbeta and 13 Jbeta primers. The repertoire was sequenced with immunoSEQ multiplex PCR; TCRdb's copy has only in-frame clones and lacks some. The table has some 80,000 clones, about 9.5% seen once. This receptor was identified in a man aged 55-75 years in good health and CMV-seropositive. The specimen sequenced was PBMCs. The chain recombines TRBV28 with TRBJ1-5, with 8 bases fitting TRBD1. The CDR3 DNA sequence: TGTGCCAGCAGCCGAGGGGGACAGGCTAATCAGCCCCAGCATTTT. The encoded protein is CASSRGGQANQPQHF.